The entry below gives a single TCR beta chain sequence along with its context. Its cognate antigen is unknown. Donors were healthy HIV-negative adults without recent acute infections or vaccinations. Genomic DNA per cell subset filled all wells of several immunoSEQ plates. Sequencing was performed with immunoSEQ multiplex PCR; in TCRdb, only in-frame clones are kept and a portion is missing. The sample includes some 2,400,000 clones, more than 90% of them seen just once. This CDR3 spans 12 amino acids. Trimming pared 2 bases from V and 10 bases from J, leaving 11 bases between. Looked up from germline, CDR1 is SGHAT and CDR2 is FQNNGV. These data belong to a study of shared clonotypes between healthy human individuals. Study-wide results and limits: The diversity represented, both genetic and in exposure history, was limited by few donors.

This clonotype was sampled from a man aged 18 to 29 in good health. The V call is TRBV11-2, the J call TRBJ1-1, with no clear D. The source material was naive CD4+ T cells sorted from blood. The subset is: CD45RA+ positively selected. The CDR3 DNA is TGTGCCAGCAGCTTAATAGGGTCGAGAGCTTTCTTT. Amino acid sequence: CASSLIGSRAFF. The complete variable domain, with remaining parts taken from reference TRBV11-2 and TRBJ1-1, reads EAGVAQSPRYKIIEKRQSVAFWCNPISGHATLYWYQQILGQGPKLLIQFQNNGVVDDSQLPKDRFSAERLKGVDSTLKIQPAKLEDSAVYLCASSLIGSRAFFGQGTRLTVV.